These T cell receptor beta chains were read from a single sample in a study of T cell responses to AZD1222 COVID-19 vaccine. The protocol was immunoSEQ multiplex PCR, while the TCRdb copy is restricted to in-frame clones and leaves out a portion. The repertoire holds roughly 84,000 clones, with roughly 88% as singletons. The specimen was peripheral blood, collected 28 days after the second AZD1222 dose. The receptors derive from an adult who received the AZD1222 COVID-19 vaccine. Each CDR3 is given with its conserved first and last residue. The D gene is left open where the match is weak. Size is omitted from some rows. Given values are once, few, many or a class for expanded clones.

cdr3_aa: CASSPRQGANQPQHF
cdr3_nt: TGTGCCAGCTCACCAAGACAGGGGGCGAATCAGCCCCAGCATTTT
v_call: TRBV18
d_call: TRBD1
clone_size: .
j_call: TRBJ1-5

cdr3_aa: CASTQGNQPQHF
cdr3_nt: TGTGCCAGCACCCAGGGGAACCAGCCCCAGCATTTT
v_call: TRBV12-3/TRBV12-4
d_call: .
clone_size: .
j_call: TRBJ1-5

cdr3_aa: CASSYLRVEETQYF
cdr3_nt: TGTGCCAGCAGCTACTTAAGGGTGGAGGAGACCCAGTACTTC
v_call: TRBV7-2
d_call: .
clone_size: once
j_call: TRBJ2-5

cdr3_aa: CASRRESGLYNEQFF
cdr3_nt: TGCGCCAGCAGGCGGGAGTCAGGCCTCTACAATGAGCAGTTCTTC
v_call: TRBV5-1
d_call: TRBD2
clone_size: .
j_call: TRBJ2-1

cdr3_aa: CASSRRGDTEKLFF
cdr3_nt: TGTGCCAGCAGCCGGAGAGGGGATACGGAAAAACTGTTTTTT
v_call: TRBV3-1/TRBV3-2
d_call: .
clone_size: .
j_call: TRBJ1-4

cdr3_aa: CASSPGENTEAFF
cdr3_nt: TGTGCCAGCTCACCAGGGGAGAACACTGAAGCTTTCTTT
v_call: TRBV18
d_call: .
clone_size: .
j_call: TRBJ1-1

cdr3_aa: CASSERGEHTIYF
cdr3_nt: TGTGCCAGCAGTGAGAGGGGTGAACACACCATATATTTT
v_call: TRBV6-1
d_call: .
clone_size: .
j_call: TRBJ1-3

cdr3_aa: CASGKVINTGELFF
cdr3_nt: TGTGCCAGCGGCAAAGTTATCAACACCGGGGAGCTGTTTTTT
v_call: TRBV28
d_call: .
clone_size: .
j_call: TRBJ2-2

cdr3_aa: CATSDSGQGAGGYGYTF
cdr3_nt: TGTGCCACCAGTGATTCGGGACAGGGGGCAGGAGGGTATGGCTACACCTTC
v_call: TRBV24-1
d_call: TRBD1
clone_size: .
j_call: TRBJ1-2

cdr3_aa: CASGLSGFGELFF
cdr3_nt: TGTGCTAGTGGTCTGTCCGGGTTCGGGGAGCTGTTTTTT
v_call: TRBV12-5
d_call: .
clone_size: .
j_call: TRBJ2-2

cdr3_aa: CASSAPGIAGGETQYF
cdr3_nt: TGTGCCAGCAGCGCCCCGGGGATAGCGGGAGGAGAGACCCAGTACTTC
v_call: TRBV9
d_call: TRBD2
clone_size: .
j_call: TRBJ2-5

cdr3_aa: CASSDSGRRTDTQYF
cdr3_nt: TGTGCCAGCAGTGATAGCGGGAGAAGGACAGATACGCAGTATTTT
v_call: TRBV28
d_call: TRBD2
clone_size: .
j_call: TRBJ2-3

cdr3_aa: CASSTRGLNEKLFF
cdr3_nt: TGTGCCAGCAGTACCAGGGGTCTGAATGAAAAACTGTTTTTT
v_call: TRBV28
d_call: .
clone_size: .
j_call: TRBJ1-4

cdr3_aa: CAWNLIAGQPQHF
cdr3_nt: TGTGCCTGGAACCTGATTGCGGGTCAACCCCAGCATTTT
v_call: TRBV30
d_call: .
clone_size: .
j_call: TRBJ1-5

cdr3_aa: CASSQRTGGQPQHF
cdr3_nt: TGCGCCAGCAGCCAAAGGACAGGGGGGCAGCCCCAGCATTTT
v_call: TRBV4-3
d_call: TRBD1
clone_size: .
j_call: TRBJ1-5

cdr3_aa: CASSLPFSEGGVRWNTGELFF
cdr3_nt: TGCGCCAGCAGCCTCCCCTTCTCGGAGGGTGGCGTTCGGTGGAACACCGGGGAGCTGTTTTTT
v_call: TRBV4-3
d_call: .
clone_size: few
j_call: TRBJ2-2

cdr3_aa: CASSAPVEEQFF
cdr3_nt: TGTGCCAGCAGCGCCCCTGTAGAAGAGCAGTTCTTC
v_call: TRBV5-6
d_call: .
clone_size: .
j_call: TRBJ2-1

cdr3_aa: CASSLAVAGGPPGELFF
cdr3_nt: TGTGCCAGCAGTTTAGCAGTAGCGGGAGGGCCTCCCGGGGAGCTGTTTTTT
v_call: TRBV27
d_call: TRBD2
clone_size: .
j_call: TRBJ2-2

cdr3_aa: CASSQQRQGLSGNTIYF
cdr3_nt: TGCGCCAGCAGCCAACAGCGACAGGGACTTTCTGGAAACACCATATATTTT
v_call: TRBV4-3
d_call: TRBD1
clone_size: .
j_call: TRBJ1-3

cdr3_aa: CSVVNQGTEAFF
cdr3_nt: TGCAGCGTTGTCAATCAAGGCACTGAAGCTTTCTTT
v_call: TRBV29-1
d_call: .
clone_size: once
j_call: TRBJ1-1

cdr3_aa: CASFRDMSTGELFF
cdr3_nt: TGTGCCAGCTTCAGGGATATGAGTACCGGGGAGCTGTTTTTT
v_call: TRBV18
d_call: .
clone_size: .
j_call: TRBJ2-2

cdr3_aa: CASSHASHSGNTIYF
cdr3_nt: TGTGCCAGCAGCCATGCTAGCCATTCGGGAAACACCATATATTTT
v_call: TRBV14
d_call: .
clone_size: .
j_call: TRBJ1-3

cdr3_aa: CASSSEGRIAKNIQYF
cdr3_nt: TGCGCCAGCAGCTCGGAGGGTAGGATAGCCAAAAACATTCAGTACTTC
v_call: TRBV5-1
d_call: .
clone_size: .
j_call: TRBJ2-4

cdr3_aa: CASIGGGAGNTIYF
cdr3_nt: TGTGCCAGCATAGGAGGGGGCGCTGGAAACACCATATATTTT
v_call: TRBV28
d_call: TRBD1
clone_size: .
j_call: TRBJ1-3

cdr3_aa: CATSDRGTSGMDEQFF
cdr3_nt: TGTGCCACCAGTGACCGCGGGACTAGCGGGATGGATGAGCAGTTCTTC
v_call: TRBV24-1
d_call: TRBD2
clone_size: .
j_call: TRBJ2-1

cdr3_aa: CASSPTDTEAFF
cdr3_nt: TGTGCCAGCTCACCCACGGACACGGAAGCTTTCTTT
v_call: TRBV18
d_call: .
clone_size: .
j_call: TRBJ1-1

cdr3_aa: CASSIISSGQGYEQYF
cdr3_nt: TGTGCCAGTAGTATAATCTCTTCGGGACAGGGGTACGAGCAGTACTTC
v_call: TRBV19
d_call: TRBD1
clone_size: .
j_call: TRBJ2-7

cdr3_aa: CASSQSQVAFF
cdr3_nt: TGTGCCAGCAGCCAAAGCCAGGTAGCTTTCTTT
v_call: TRBV3-1/TRBV3-2
d_call: .
clone_size: .
j_call: TRBJ1-1

cdr3_aa: CASIGLAGANEQFF
cdr3_nt: TGTGCCAGCATTGGACTAGCGGGAGCCAATGAGCAGTTCTTC
v_call: TRBV2
d_call: TRBD2
clone_size: .
j_call: TRBJ2-1

cdr3_aa: CAISRTSDEQFF
cdr3_nt: TGTGCCATCAGCAGGACTAGTGATGAGCAGTTCTTC
v_call: TRBV10-3
d_call: TRBD2
clone_size: .
j_call: TRBJ2-1

cdr3_aa: CASSYARTGGGYGYTF
cdr3_nt: TGTGCCAGCAGTTACGCCCGAACAGGGGGCGGCTATGGCTACACCTTC
v_call: TRBV6-5
d_call: TRBD1
clone_size: once
j_call: TRBJ1-2

cdr3_aa: CSVERLLAGSGEQFF
cdr3_nt: TGCAGCGTTGAACGGTTGCTAGCGGGTTCGGGTGAGCAGTTCTTC
v_call: TRBV29-1
d_call: TRBD2
clone_size: .
j_call: TRBJ2-1

cdr3_aa: CASSLVGSGGAQETQYF
cdr3_nt: TGTGCCAGCAGCTTGGTGGGTAGCGGGGGGGCCCAAGAGACCCAGTACTTC
v_call: TRBV5-6
d_call: TRBD2
clone_size: .
j_call: TRBJ2-5

cdr3_aa: CASSLNSGYEQYF
cdr3_nt: TGCGCCAGCAGCTTGAATAGCGGCTACGAGCAGTACTTC
v_call: TRBV5-1
d_call: .
clone_size: .
j_call: TRBJ2-7

cdr3_aa: CASSVAPGPSTSFF
cdr3_nt: TGTGCCAGCAGCGTAGCGCCGGGACCGTCTACCTCCTTCTTT
v_call: TRBV9
d_call: .
clone_size: .
j_call: TRBJ1-1

cdr3_aa: CATSRERGNQPQHF
cdr3_nt: TGTGCCACCAGCAGAGAGAGGGGGAATCAGCCCCAGCATTTT
v_call: TRBV15
d_call: .
clone_size: .
j_call: TRBJ1-5

cdr3_aa: CASSDRRLANYNEQFF
cdr3_nt: TGTGCCAGCAGTGACCGACGACTAGCGAACTACAATGAGCAGTTCTTC
v_call: TRBV2
d_call: TRBD2
clone_size: .
j_call: TRBJ2-1

cdr3_aa: CASSQVPTGYGEKLFF
cdr3_nt: TGCGCCAGCAGCCAAGTACCAACAGGCTATGGTGAAAAACTGTTTTTT
v_call: TRBV4-3
d_call: .
clone_size: .
j_call: TRBJ1-4

cdr3_aa: CASRVQGISNQPQHF
cdr3_nt: TGTGCCAGTAGAGTACAGGGGATTAGCAATCAGCCCCAGCATTTT
v_call: TRBV28
d_call: TRBD1
clone_size: .
j_call: TRBJ1-5

cdr3_aa: CANSGQGNQPQHF
cdr3_nt: TGTGCCAACTCGGGCCAGGGGAATCAGCCCCAGCATTTT
v_call: TRBV28
d_call: .
clone_size: .
j_call: TRBJ1-5

cdr3_aa: CASSPATGNEQFF
cdr3_nt: TGTGCCAGCTCACCAGCGACAGGGAATGAGCAGTTCTTC
v_call: TRBV18
d_call: TRBD1
clone_size: .
j_call: TRBJ2-1

cdr3_aa: CASSQGDRGGRQPQHF
cdr3_nt: TGTGCCAGCAGTCAGGGAGACAGGGGGGGCCGTCAGCCCCAGCATTTT
v_call: TRBV6-6
d_call: TRBD1
clone_size: .
j_call: TRBJ1-5

cdr3_aa: CASSLRDGTGELFF
cdr3_nt: TGTGCCAGCAGCTTGAGAGATGGCACCGGGGAGCTGTTTTTT
v_call: TRBV5-4
d_call: .
clone_size: .
j_call: TRBJ2-2

cdr3_aa: CAWRFRGVHGANVLTF
cdr3_nt: TGTGCCTGGAGGTTCCGAGGGGTTCATGGGGCCAACGTCCTGACTTTC
v_call: TRBV30
d_call: .
clone_size: .
j_call: TRBJ2-6

cdr3_aa: CASSLVGYGYTF
cdr3_nt: TGCGCCAGCAGCTTGGTGGGCTATGGCTACACCTTC
v_call: TRBV5-1
d_call: .
clone_size: .
j_call: TRBJ1-2

cdr3_aa: CASSLDGILAKNIQYF
cdr3_nt: TGTGCCAGCAGTTTAGACGGAATTTTAGCCAAAAACATTCAGTACTTC
v_call: TRBV28
d_call: .
clone_size: .
j_call: TRBJ2-4

cdr3_aa: CASSYSTVARLGYTF
cdr3_nt: TGTGCCAGCAGTTACTCGACAGTCGCTCGGTTGGGCTACACCTTC
v_call: TRBV6-5
d_call: .
clone_size: .
j_call: TRBJ1-2

cdr3_aa: CASSRYQQETQYF
cdr3_nt: TGTGCCAGCTCACGATACCAACAAGAGACCCAGTACTTC
v_call: TRBV18
d_call: .
clone_size: .
j_call: TRBJ2-5

cdr3_aa: CASRPTGVPYGYTF
cdr3_nt: TGTGCCAGCAGACCTACAGGGGTTCCCTATGGCTACACCTTC
v_call: TRBV7-2
d_call: TRBD1
clone_size: .
j_call: TRBJ1-2

cdr3_aa: CASSYIQGGRENTEAFF
cdr3_nt: TGTGCCAGCAGTTATATACAGGGTGGTCGAGAAAACACTGAAGCTTTCTTT
v_call: TRBV6-2/TRBV6-3
d_call: .
clone_size: .
j_call: TRBJ1-1

cdr3_aa: CASIGTGGEQYF
cdr3_nt: TGTGCCAGCATTGGGACAGGGGGCGAGCAGTACTTC
v_call: TRBV6-6
d_call: TRBD1
clone_size: .
j_call: TRBJ2-7

cdr3_aa: CASRFGGRRRTDTQYF
cdr3_nt: TGTGCCAGCAGGTTTGGTGGGCGGAGACGCACAGATACGCAGTATTTT
v_call: TRBV11-2
d_call: .
clone_size: .
j_call: TRBJ2-3

cdr3_aa: CASSYRERDFNYGYTF
cdr3_nt: TGTGCCAGCAGCTACCGAGAGAGGGATTTTAACTATGGCTACACCTTC
v_call: TRBV7-8
d_call: .
clone_size: once
j_call: TRBJ1-2

cdr3_aa: CASRTGLLNTEAFF
cdr3_nt: TGTGCCAGCCGGACAGGGCTTTTGAACACTGAAGCTTTCTTT
v_call: TRBV7-9
d_call: TRBD1
clone_size: .
j_call: TRBJ1-1

cdr3_aa: CASSSWELPANYGYTF
cdr3_nt: TGTGCCAGCAGCTCTTGGGAACTCCCAGCTAACTATGGCTACACCTTC
v_call: TRBV11-3
d_call: .
clone_size: once
j_call: TRBJ1-2

cdr3_aa: CASSHSSRGWNEQFF
cdr3_nt: TGTGCCAGCAGCCACAGTTCGCGCGGATGGAATGAGCAGTTCTTC
v_call: TRBV6-2/TRBV6-3
d_call: .
clone_size: .
j_call: TRBJ2-1

cdr3_aa: CASTSWADPDQPQHF
cdr3_nt: TGTGCCAGTACTTCTTGGGCTGATCCCGATCAGCCCCAGCATTTT
v_call: TRBV19
d_call: .
clone_size: once
j_call: TRBJ1-5

cdr3_aa: CASSPQGNYGYTF
cdr3_nt: TGTGCCAGCAGTCCTCAGGGGAACTATGGCTACACCTTC
v_call: TRBV3-1/TRBV3-2
d_call: .
clone_size: .
j_call: TRBJ1-2